What follows are 30 T cell receptor beta chains derived from one specimen sequenced in a study of T cell changes during pregnancy in multiple sclerosis. Repertoires were generated with immunoSEQ multiplex PCR, while TCRdb's copy carries only in-frame clones and drops some. Altogether over 60,000 clones are present, about nine tenths being singletons, with the ten largest covering roughly 0.7%. The sequences come from peripheral blood, collected in the third trimester of pregnancy. Receptors were obtained from a female donor in good health, enrolled as a control in a pregnancy study.

For the CDR3, the DNA is TGTGCCAGCAGCCCCGACAGGGTGGGAGAGACCCAGTACTTC. Protein product: CASSPDRVGETQYF. V and J are TRBV11-2 and TRBJ2-5; 7 bases map to TRBD1. Germline V lookup: CDR1 SGHAT, CDR2 FQNNGV. CDR3 length equals 14 residues. V trimming: 5 bases; J trimming: 4 bases; junction bases outside the gene matches: 7.

The chain is built from TRBV5-1 and TRBJ2-7, with a weak D call TRBD2 (5 bases). The length of the CDR3 is 15 residues. Germline V gives CDR1 SGHRS, CDR2 YFSETQ. V dropped 4 bases and J dropped 4 bases, with 18 bases sitting between them. CDR3 in DNA: TGCGCCAGCAGCCCAACCCGGGGTTATAGGTACGAGCAGTACTTC. This codes for CASSPTRGYRYEQYF.

The chain links TRBV6-5 to TRBJ1-4, with D maybe TRBD1 (5 bases). Germline V gives CDR1 MNHEY, CDR2 SVGAGI. Trimming took off 0 bases at V and 1 base at J, with 6 bases between the two ends. This CDR3 has 15 residues. As DNA, the CDR3 is TGTGCCAGCAGTTACTCTCAGGGAACTAATGAAAAACTGTTTTTT. This codes for CASSYSQGTNEKLFF.

The chain combines TRBV9 with TRBJ1-1; 8 bases agree with TRBD1. V gave up 4 bases and J gave up 5 bases; unmatched junction bases: 16. CDR1 is SGDLS, CDR2 YYNGEE, per germline. The CDR3 runs to 17 residues. In nucleotides, the CDR3 is TGTGCCAGCAGCCCCCTCAGGTCGACAGGGGATGGAACTGAAGCTTTCTTT. Its translation: CASSPLRSTGDGTEAFF.

A single count supports this clone. The chain is built from TRBV30 and TRBJ1-5; D perhaps matches TRBD1 (5 bases). Trimming stripped 5 bases from V and 6 bases from J, with 11 bases between. Germline assignment: CDR1 GTSNPN and CDR2 SVGIG (reference sequence). The CDR3 is 12 amino acids. The CDR3 nucleotides are TGTGCCTGGCAGGGATCGGGTCAGCCCCAGCATTTT. This translates into CAWQGSGQPQHF.

CDR3 nucleotide sequence: TGTGCCAGCAGTTATAGGAGGGGCGGCTATGGCTACACCTTC. It is translated as CASSYRRGGYGYTF. J is TRBJ1-2 and V is TRBV6-5; a possible D gene is TRBD1 (5 bases). The ends were cut back, 3 bases at V and 4 bases at J, with 12 bases in the middle. This CDR3 is built from 14 residues. Germline CDR1 MNHEY, CDR2 SVGAGI.

The chain has TRBV6-1 and TRBJ2-3; 13 bases fit TRBD2. V was pared by 2 bases and J by 4 bases, with 3 bases of the junction left unmatched. The CDR3 contains 16 residues. Germline V CDR1 and CDR2: MNHNS, SASEGT. The CDR3 is CASSEQLAGGPDTQYF. CDR3 in DNA: TGTGCCAGCAGTGAACAACTAGCGGGGGGGCCAGATACGCAGTATTTT.

The CDR3 nucleotides read TGCGCCAGCAGCCCTCCCGGGACAGCAGTCCCTAAGTACTTC. Translating gives CASSPPGTAVPKYF. The genes are TRBV4-3 and TRBJ2-4; TRBD1 aligns across 7 bases. This CDR3 has 14 residues. The J segment lost 14 bases and the V segment lost 4 bases, leaving 14 bases of the junction unmatched. Per germline, CDR1 LGHNA and CDR2 YSLEER.

The V and J genes are TRBV29-1 and TRBJ2-1; a possible D gene is TRBD1 (6 bases). Per germline, CDR1 SQVTM and CDR2 ANQGSEA. The CDR3 has 13 residues. V shed 6 bases and J shed 4 bases, with 13 bases lying between them. In DNA, the CDR3 is TGCAGCGTGCCCAGGGGACCTTACAATGAGCAGTTCTTC. It yields the protein CSVPRGPYNEQFF.

The CDR3 bases are TGTGCCAGCAGCTTCCGACTAGCGGGAAGCACAGATACGCAGTATTTT. Translation gives CASSFRLAGSTDTQYF. The gene calls are TRBV7-6 and TRBJ2-3; 11 bases line up with TRBD2. Germline loops: CDR1 SGHVS, CDR2 FNYEAQ. The junction had 2 bases not matched to a gene; V was cut back by 3 bases and J by 0 bases. The CDR3 totals 16 residues.

The chain joins TRBV5-4 to TRBJ1-2; D might be TRBD1 (6 bases). Trimming left V 5 bases short and J 8 bases short, with 19 bases between. Germline assignment: CDR1 SGHNT and CDR2 YYREEE (reference sequence). This CDR3 has 14 amino acids. Written as DNA, the CDR3 is TGTGCCAGCAGTTCCTCTGCAGGGGCGGAGGGCTACACCTTC. It codes for CASSSSAGAEGYTF.

The rearrangement joins TRBV19 to TRBJ2-7; D unclear. From germline, CDR1 is LNHDA and CDR2 SQIVND (reference sequence). The CDR3 has 15 residues. V was clipped by 6 bases and J by 2 bases, with 17 bases between them. The CDR3 DNA sequence: TGTGCCAGTAGCATTTTCCATGGGCTTACCTACGAGCAGTACTTC. As protein: CASSIFHGLTYEQYF.

The chain combines TRBV2 with TRBJ2-1; a possible D gene is TRBD2 (6 bases). The V gene lost 3 bases and the J gene lost 4 bases, with 16 bases spanning the gap. This CDR3 comprises 16 residues. CDR1 SNHLY and CDR2 FYNNEI come from the germline V gene. The CDR3 region is CASSETTSFGYNEQFF. In nucleotides, the CDR3 is TGTGCCAGCAGTGAGACAACTAGCTTTGGGTACAATGAGCAGTTCTTC. Filled out from reference TRBV2 and TRBJ2-1, the complete variable domain reads EPEVTQTPSHQVTQMGQEVILRCVPISNHLYFYWYRQILGQKVEFLVSFYNNEISEKSEIFDDQFSVERPDGSNFTLKIRSTKLEDSAMYFCASSETTSFGYNEQFFGPGTRLTVL.

This chain joins TRBV19 and TRBJ1-1; the D is unclear. CDR1 and CDR2 from the germline V gene are LNHDA and SQIVND (reference sequence). CDR3 size: 14 residues. The V gene lost 2 bases and the J gene lost 3 bases, with 10 bases spanning the gap. The DNA of the CDR3 is TGTGCCAGTAGTATACTCACGAGTTACACTGAAGCTTTCTTT. It codes for CASSILTSYTEAFF.

This clone was counted once. CDR3 sequence: CASSSPRGGTGSYEQYF. The CDR3 DNA is TGTGCCAGCAGTTCCCCTCGCGGAGGGACAGGATCGTACGAGCAGTACTTC. This chain connects TRBV2 to TRBJ2-7, with 8 bases identical to TRBD1. Per the germline V gene, CDR1 is SNHLY and CDR2 is FYNNEI. Trimming took 5 bases from V and 4 from J; bases not matched to a gene: 16. The CDR3 is 17 residues long.

The CDR3, as DNA: TGTGCCAGCAGCTTCAGGCAGCCTTCCATAAGGGAAAAACTGTTTTTT. Translated: CASSFRQPSIREKLFF. The V gene is TRBV7-9, the J gene TRBJ1-4; D is unclear. Per germline, CDR1 SEHNR and CDR2 FQNEAQ (reference sequence). Deletions cut 3 bases from V and 8 bases from J, with 19 bases between. The CDR3 length is 16 residues.

This chain connects TRBV5-1 to TRBJ1-1; 11 bases align to TRBD1. The CDR3 extends over 14 amino acids. V dropped 5 bases and J dropped 8; count of bases not matched to a gene: 8. Germline V gene data show CDR1 as SGHRS and CDR2 as YFSETQ. CDR3 residues: CASSYGQGAGEAFF. DNA for the CDR3: TGCGCCAGCAGTTATGGACAGGGGGCAGGGGAAGCTTTCTTT.

A single count supports this clone. The chain has TRBV19 and TRBJ1-3, with D unclear. CDR1 is LNHDA and CDR2 is SQIVND in the germline V gene (reference sequence). This CDR3 is built from 16 residues. Trimming shortened V by 3 bases and J by 4 bases, and 16 bases separated the two germline ends. The CDR3 loop is CASSIRAQTGGNTIYF. The CDR3 DNA reads as TGTGCCAGTAGTATCCGGGCCCAGACGGGGGGAAACACCATATATTTT.

The chain links TRBV7-9 to TRBJ1-4; 7 bases match TRBD1. The germline V gene has CDR1 SEHNR and CDR2 FQNEAQ (reference sequence). The CDR3 runs 19 residues. V lost 1 base to trimming and J lost 0 bases; unmatched junction nucleotides: 11. CDR3 sequence: CASSLGRWGQISTNEKLFF. DNA of the CDR3: TGTGCCAGCAGCTTAGGTCGTTGGGGACAGATTTCAACTAATGAAAAACTGTTTTTT.

The chain carries TRBV2 and TRBJ1-2; maybe TRBD1 (5 bases). The CDR3 sequence is 13 residues long. Germline assignment: CDR1 SNHLY and CDR2 FYNNEI. The chain's CDR3 is CASARRGLDGYTF. The DNA for the CDR3 is TGTGCTTCAGCGAGGAGGGGTCTCGATGGCTACACCTTC.

This sequence joins TRBV18 and TRBJ2-1; D perhaps matches TRBD1 (5 bases). Trimming took 2 bases from V and 5 from J, leaving 13 bases between them. Looked up from germline, CDR1 is KGHSH and CDR2 is LQKENI. This CDR3 is built from 15 residues. The CDR3 region has the DNA TGTGCCAGCTCACCAACCCCCCAGGGAAACAATGAGCAGTTCTTC. This encodes CASSPTPQGNNEQFF.

The chain combines TRBV5-1 with TRBJ2-5, with 15 bases identical to TRBD2. This CDR3 region has 16 residues. Trimming cost V 4 bases and J 4 bases; bases outside gene matches: 5. Germline CDR1 and CDR2: SGHRS and YFSETQ. CDR3 amino acids: CASSPGLAGGRETQYF. CDR3 DNA: TGCGCCAGCAGCCCGGGACTAGCGGGGGGCAGAGAGACCCAGTACTTC.

The rearrangement joins TRBV6-5 to TRBJ1-6; 11 bases fit TRBD1. Trimming at V came to 2 bases and at J to 7 bases, leaving 4 bases not matched to a gene. The CDR3 sequence is 16 residues long. Germline-derived CDR1 and CDR2 are MNHEY and SVGAGI. The CDR3 DNA sequence: TGTGCCAGCAGTTACCAAGGACAGGGGGCAAATTCACCCCTCCACTTT. Translating gives CASSYQGQGANSPLHF.

The chain carries TRBV11-2 and TRBJ1-2; TRBD1 might be the D (6 bases). Trimming stripped 2 bases from V and 6 bases from J, with 13 bases between. CDR3 length: 14 residues. Germline CDR1 and CDR2: SGHAT and FQNNGV. CDR3 bases: TGTGCCAGCAGCTTAATTCTGGGGGCTAATGGCTACACCTTC. Translation gives CASSLILGANGYTF.

The chain uses TRBV11-2 and TRBJ2-2; TRBD2 is a possible D gene (7 bases). The CDR3 contains 17 residues. The V end lost 1 base, the J end lost 4 bases, and 16 bases lay between the germline ends. Germline V gives CDR1 SGHAT, CDR2 FQNNGV. The CDR3 region has the DNA TGTGCCAGCAGCTTAGCAATTCGGGGGGCGGGCACCGGGGAGCTGTTTTTT. As protein: CASSLAIRGAGTGELFF.

This clone occurred a few times. The chain combines TRBV7-2 with TRBJ1-3, with D possibly TRBD1 on 5 matching bases. Per germline, CDR1 SGHTA and CDR2 FQGNSA. The CDR3 has 16 amino acids. The germline V and J ends were trimmed by 5 bases and 4 bases, with 18 bases remaining between them. In DNA form, the CDR3 reads TGTGCCAGCAGCATGACCCTAGGACACGTCGGAAACACCATATATTTT. Amino acid sequence: CASSMTLGHVGNTIYF.

This chain links TRBV2 with TRBJ1-3, with TRBD1 identical over 7 bases. Germline CDR1 reads SNHLY; CDR2 reads FYNNEI. V gave up 4 bases and J gave up 0 bases; unmatched junction bases: 6. This CDR3 has 16 residues. CDR3: CASSGRTGFSGNTIYF. The CDR3 DNA sequence: TGTGCCAGCAGTGGGCGGACAGGCTTCTCTGGAAACACCATATATTTT.

The chain has TRBV13 and TRBJ1-2; D call uncertain. The CDR3 loop spans 16 amino acids. The germline CDR1 and CDR2 sequences are PRHDT and FYEKMQ (reference sequence). With 0 bases removed from V and 2 bases from J, the gap between germline ends came to 13 bases. The CDR3 reads CASSLGGPEVNYGYTF. The CDR3 DNA follows: TGTGCCAGCAGCTTAGGAGGGCCGGAGGTGAACTATGGCTACACCTTC.

The chain uses TRBV27 and TRBJ2-1; possible D gene TRBD2, 6 bases. Trimming took 8 bases from V and 4 from J, leaving 15 bases between them. CDR1 is MNHEY, CDR2 SMNVEV, per germline (reference sequence). The CDR3 covers 14 residues. The CDR3 is CASGLGGAYNEQFF. CDR3 bases: TGTGCCAGCGGATTAGGAGGGGCGTACAATGAGCAGTTCTTC.

The chain recombines TRBV19 with TRBJ1-4; tentatively, D is TRBD1 (5 bases). Trimming removed 1 base at V and 0 bases at J, with 9 bases between. The germline CDR1 and CDR2 sequences are LNHDA and SQIVND (reference sequence). This CDR3 comprises 16 residues. CDR3 sequence: CASSIVGRATNEKLFF. The CDR3 DNA is TGTGCCAGTAGTATAGTAGGCAGGGCAACTAATGAAAAACTGTTTTTT.